This TCR beta chain was found in a study of cytomegalovirus exposure and HLA in healthy donors. Overall study context: Inside one of the first data releases sat around 77 million unique TCRs taken from HLA-typed donors. Of the donors genotyped, approximately 400 in all, about 76% fell in the Caucasian-associated ancestry cluster. Study-wide results and caveats: Later work associated 16,951 TCR beta sequences with HLA alleles at 0.05 false discovery rate. The authors considered a cluster of highly shared sequence variants likely to be a sequencing artifact.

This clone was seen a few times. Its target is unknown. Germline loops: CDR1 MNHEY, CDR2 SMNVEV (reference sequence). V was pared by 2 bases and J by 7 bases, with 8 bases of the junction left unmatched. This CDR3 has 16 residues. Both 60 Vbeta primers and 13 Jbeta primers went into the PCR. TCRdb's table, derived via immunoSEQ multiplex PCR, lists solely in-frame clones and lacks some. Of tens of thousands of clones detected, roughly 76% appear once; the ten largest clones hold almost 9.5%. The rearrangement links TRBV27 to TRBJ1-6; 7 nucleotides agree with TRBD1. The source is a woman aged 40 to 50 in good health and CMV-seronegative. What was sequenced was PBMCs. Here the CDR3 DNA reads TGTGCCAGCAGTTTACAACAGGGGTATGCGAATTCACCCCTCCACTTT. Residues: CASSLQQGYANSPLHF.